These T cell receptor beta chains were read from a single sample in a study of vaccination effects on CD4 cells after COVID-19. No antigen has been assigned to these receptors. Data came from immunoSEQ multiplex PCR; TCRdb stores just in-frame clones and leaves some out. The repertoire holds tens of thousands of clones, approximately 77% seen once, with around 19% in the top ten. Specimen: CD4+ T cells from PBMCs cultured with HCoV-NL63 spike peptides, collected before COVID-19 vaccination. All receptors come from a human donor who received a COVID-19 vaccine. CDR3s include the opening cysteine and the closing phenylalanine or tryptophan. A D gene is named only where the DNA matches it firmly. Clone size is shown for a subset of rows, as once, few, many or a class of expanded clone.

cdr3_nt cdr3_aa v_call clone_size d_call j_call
TGTGCCAGCAGCCCCAAGTCCAGCGGGAGGGTAAATGAGCAGTTCTTC CASSPKSSGRVNEQFF TRBV5-6 NA TRBD2 TRBJ2-1
TGTGCCAGCAGTTTATTAATGAACACTGAAGCTTTCTTT CASSLLMNTEAFF TRBV12-3/TRBV12-4 NA NA TRBJ1-1
TGTGCCAGCAGCCAGACAGCAAGTCGTGCTTTCTTT CASSQTASRAFF TRBV12-3/TRBV12-4 NA NA TRBJ1-1
TGCGCCAGCAGCTTTACCACGGGGCGCAATCAGCCCCAGCATTTT CASSFTTGRNQPQHF TRBV5-1 NA NA TRBJ1-5
TGTGCCAGCAGCTTGGAATGGGGGAATCAGCCCCAGCATTTT CASSLEWGNQPQHF TRBV5-8 NA NA TRBJ1-5
TGTGCCAGTAGTTCCCCGGGCCCTTACGAGCAGTACTTC CASSSPGPYEQYF TRBV19 once NA TRBJ2-7
TGTGCCAGCAGTTCTACTACGGGCGGCTATGGCTACACCTTC CASSSTTGGYGYTF TRBV27 NA NA TRBJ1-2
TGCGCCAGCAGCCAAGTGAATCAGCCCCAGCATTTT CASSQVNQPQHF TRBV4-1 few NA TRBJ1-5
TGTGCCATCAGTGAGTCAGTTAACGCGGGATACACTGAAGCTTTCTTT CAISESVNAGYTEAFF TRBV10-3 NA NA TRBJ1-1
TGTGCCAGCAGTTCGCCCGTACTGGGCACTGAAGCTTTCTTT CASSSPVLGTEAFF TRBV28 NA NA TRBJ1-1
TGTGCCAGCAGCTCCCTGGGCCGCAGGGCGAACACTGAAGCTTTCTTT CASSSLGRRANTEAFF TRBV5-6 NA NA TRBJ1-1
TGTGCCACCAGTGACGCGAGGACTAGCGGGGAATCCTACAATGAGCAGTTCTTC CATSDARTSGESYNEQFF TRBV24-1 NA TRBD2 TRBJ2-1
TGTGCCAGCAGTCACAGGGGAAAGGAGACCCAGTACTTC CASSHRGKETQYF TRBV6-6 NA TRBD1 TRBJ2-5
TGTGCCAGCAGCCCAAGACTAGCGGGGTTGGATACGCAGTATTTT CASSPRLAGLDTQYF TRBV11-2 NA TRBD2 TRBJ2-3
TGTGCCAGCAGCCAGGTCAGCACTGAAGCTTTCTTT CASSQVSTEAFF TRBV3-1/TRBV3-2 NA NA TRBJ1-1
TGCAGCGTTGAGGTGCGGCTCGGGGGCTACACCTTC CSVEVRLGGYTF TRBV29-1 NA NA TRBJ1-2
TGCGCCAGCAGCTTGGAAGGGGTGTACTATGGCTACACCTTC CASSLEGVYYGYTF TRBV5-1 NA NA TRBJ1-2
TGTGCCAGCAGTTACGTACAGGGATCTGGCTACACCTTC CASSYVQGSGYTF TRBV6-5 NA NA TRBJ1-2
TGTGCCAGCAGTCTCGCCGGGACAGGGGGAGATACGCAGTATTTT CASSLAGTGGDTQYF TRBV6-4 NA TRBD1 TRBJ2-3
TGTGCCAGCAGTTTGGGCAGGGGGCTCTATGGCTACACCTTC CASSLGRGLYGYTF TRBV28 NA TRBD1 TRBJ1-2
TGTGCCAGTAGTATAGGGGAGTGGGAAAAACTGTTTTTT CASSIGEWEKLFF TRBV19 NA NA TRBJ1-4
TGTGCCATCAGTCAATCACAGGGGCGGGCTGAAGCTTTCTTT CAISQSQGRAEAFF TRBV10-3 NA TRBD1 TRBJ1-1
TGTGCCAGCAGCAAGGACAGGGGCGGTGGCTACACCTTC CASSKDRGGGYTF TRBV5-4 NA TRBD1 TRBJ1-2
TGTGCCAGCAGTCATGGGCTAGCGGGCTCGGGAGAGCAGTACTTC CASSHGLAGSGEQYF TRBV25-1 few TRBD2 TRBJ2-7
TGCGCCAGCAGCAAGACTAGCGGGCACTACCAAGAGACCCAGTACTTC CASSKTSGHYQETQYF TRBV5-1 NA TRBD2 TRBJ2-5
TGTGCCAGCAGTTTTGGACGGGGACTAGCCAAAAACATTCAGTACTTC CASSFGRGLAKNIQYF TRBV28 NA NA TRBJ2-4
TGTGCCAGCAGCCCCCCGGGACATCTCTCCTACGAGCAGTACTTC CASSPPGHLSYEQYF TRBV7-9 NA NA TRBJ2-7
TGCGCCAGCAGCCAAGTGGATTTGGGGATGAGATCAAATCAGCCCCAGCATTTT CASSQVDLGMRSNQPQHF TRBV4-1 NA NA TRBJ1-5
TGTGCCAGCAGTTTGGCGCTCTCCACAGATACGCAGTATTTT CASSLALSTDTQYF TRBV28 NA NA TRBJ2-3
TGTGCCAGCTCACGCAGGGAGGCCACCGGGGAGCTGTTTTTT CASSRREATGELFF TRBV18 NA NA TRBJ2-2
TGTGCCAGCAGAAGACAGGGGAACACTGAAGCTTTCTTT CASRRQGNTEAFF TRBV27 NA TRBD1 TRBJ1-1
TGCGCCAGCACTATCGACAGGCCGGCCTACGAGCAGTACTTC CASTIDRPAYEQYF TRBV5-1 NA NA TRBJ2-7
TGTGCCAGCAGTTCAGCCGGGGCCAACGTCCTGACTTTC CASSSAGANVLTF TRBV27 NA NA TRBJ2-6
TGTGCCAGTAGTATGGGTATGAGCAATCAGCCCCAGCATTTT CASSMGMSNQPQHF TRBV19 few NA TRBJ1-5
TGTGCCAGCAGCGTAACGGGACTCCGCAGCTCCTACGAGCAGTACTTC CASSVTGLRSSYEQYF TRBV5-6 NA NA TRBJ2-7
TGTGCCAGCAGCTTCTCGCAACAAGAGACCCAGTACTTC CASSFSQQETQYF TRBV7-2 NA NA TRBJ2-5
TGTGCCAGCAGTTTATATGTCCCGGGAGGGTTCCTAGCCAAAAACATTCAGTACTTC CASSLYVPGGFLAKNIQYF TRBV28 NA TRBD2 TRBJ2-4
TGTGCCAGCAGCGTGGGACAGGGTGGGGAAAAACTGTTTTTT CASSVGQGGEKLFF TRBV9 NA TRBD1 TRBJ1-4
TGTGCCAGCAGCCAAGATAAGGCCCGTTATGGCTACACCTTC CASSQDKARYGYTF TRBV3-1/TRBV3-2 NA NA TRBJ1-2
TGTGCCATAATCTCCCAGACCCAGGCTCGCGGCTACACCTTC CAIISQTQARGYTF TRBV2 few NA TRBJ1-2
TGTGCCAGCAGCCCCCGCGGGGGGAGCCAGCCCCAGCATTTT CASSPRGGSQPQHF TRBV3-1/TRBV3-2 NA NA TRBJ1-5
TGTGCCAGCAGCCGGCTCGGGACCCCAAACGGGAACACTGAAGCTTTCTTT CASSRLGTPNGNTEAFF TRBV3-1/TRBV3-2 NA NA TRBJ1-1
TGTGCCAGCAGTTTGGCAGCTTTAGATACGCAGTATTTT CASSLAALDTQYF TRBV28 NA NA TRBJ2-3
TGTGCCAGCAGCCAAAGACAGGGGGCAAGGACTGAAGCTTTCTTT CASSQRQGARTEAFF TRBV14 NA TRBD1 TRBJ1-1
TGTGCCAGCAGTTCTAACGCCGCAGGGGCAAGTGAAGCTTTCTTT CASSSNAAGASEAFF TRBV27 NA NA TRBJ1-1
TGTGCCAGCAGCCTATCGGCCGCGGCCTACGAGCAGTACTTC CASSLSAAAYEQYF TRBV14 NA NA TRBJ2-7
TGTGCCAGCAGTTTATCGGGGACAGGGGGCGGTGAGCAGTTCTTC CASSLSGTGGGEQFF TRBV27 NA TRBD1 TRBJ2-1
TGTGCCAGCAGCCCCGTATCGACACCTAACTATGGCTACACCTTC CASSPVSTPNYGYTF TRBV7-9 few NA TRBJ1-2
TGTGCCAGCAGTGAACTTTCATCCTACGAGCAGTACTTC CASSELSSYEQYF TRBV2 NA NA TRBJ2-7